Many counts were recorded for the clone carrying this T cell receptor beta chain. Its target is not known. The junction shows a germline mismatch at one end, possibly a read error. Template switching (which added a universal primer site) was used, and cDNA carried unique molecular identifiers. TCRdb reanalysed the 5' RACE reads using MiXCR and keeps one entry per CDR3 protein. Altogether about 250,000 distinct CDR3 sequences are present, 6% to 8% being singletons, with the ten largest covering 5.4%. The record originates from a study of identical twins. Findings and limits, study-wide: Twin pairs' shared out-of-frame alpha sequences were enriched in low generation probability.

The CDR3 runs 13 residues. These data were also filed under a second study, of yellow fever vaccine responses in identical twins.

Sequences were obtained from CD8+ T cells sorted from blood. The chain links TRBV12-3 or TRBV12-4 to TRBJ2-7; D assignment may be TRBD1 or TRBD2 (5 bases each). This TCR was sampled from a woman younger than 35 in good health. The CDR3 reads CASGLGTDYEQYF. CDR3 bases: TGTGCCAGCGGTTTGGGGACCGACTACGAGCAGTACTTC.